Listed below are T cell receptor beta chains from one sample, sequenced in a study of response to subunit inactivated influenza vaccine. TCRdb fed the RT-PCR reads into MiXCR, producing one record per CDR3 protein. The sample consists of almost 250,000 distinct CDR3 sequences, 12% of them appearing once. The starting material was non-naive T cells sorted from PBMCs, obtained 14 to 15 days before vaccination. The receptor source for this set is a man over 45 who received an inactivated influenza vaccine. CDR3s include the opening cysteine and the closing phenylalanine or tryptophan. A D gene is named only where the DNA matches it firmly. Some rows have no size entry. The others give once, few or many, or a class for an expanded clone.

NA	TRBJ1-4	once	TRBV15	TGTGCCACCAGCAGAGATCGGGCAGGGTGGGAACTGTTTTTT	CATSRDRAGWELFF
NA	TRBJ1-1	many	TRBV14	TGTGCCAGCAGCAAGGGACCGAAAGCTTTCTTT	CASSKGPKAFF
NA	TRBJ1-4	few	TRBV4-3	TGCGCCAGCAGCCAAGATTTAGGGAGTAATGAAAAACTGTTTTTT	CASSQDLGSNEKLFF
TRBD2	TRBJ2-1	NA	TRBV6-2/TRBV6-3	TGTGCCAGCAGTTACAGGTCTAGCGGGGGGGCTAATGAGCAGTTCTTC	CASSYRSSGGANEQFF
NA	TRBJ2-3	many	TRBV5-1	TGCGCCAGCAGCCAGCAAGGAATAGGGACAGATACGCAGTATTTT	CASSQQGIGTDTQYF
TRBD1	TRBJ2-5	many	TRBV12-3/TRBV12-4	TGTGCCAGCAGTCCGGGACAGGGAGGCCAAGAGACCCAGTACTTC	CASSPGQGGQETQYF
TRBD1	TRBJ2-3	NA	TRBV5-5	TGTGCCAGCAGCTTGGCGGGACAGGGGGCCTCGGGAGATACGCAGTATTTT	CASSLAGQGASGDTQYF
NA	TRBJ2-5	many	TRBV7-2	TGTGCCAGCAGCCCAGGTGATGGGCGGGGTCCTCAAGAGACCCAGTACTTC	CASSPGDGRGPQETQYF
TRBD2	TRBJ2-1	NA	TRBV7-9	TGTGCCAGCAGCTTAGCGGAGGGACTAGCGGGCTACAATGAGCAGTTCTTC	CASSLAEGLAGYNEQFF
NA	TRBJ2-6	NA	TRBV2	TGTGCCAGCAGGAACCAGGGGTCTGGGGCCAACGTCCTGACTTTC	CASRNQGSGANVLTF
NA	TRBJ2-7	NA	TRBV20-1	TGCAGTGCTAATGGGGCCGAGCAGTACTTC	CSANGAEQYF
TRBD2	TRBJ2-1	many	TRBV5-1	TGCGCCAGCAGCCCCGGGACTAGTGTTAGGAATGAGCAGTTCTTC	CASSPGTSVRNEQFF
TRBD1	TRBJ1-5	few	TRBV20-1	TGCAGTGCTCGCCGACAGGGGGGTAATCAGCCCCAGCATTTT	CSARRQGGNQPQHF
TRBD2	TRBJ2-1	NA	TRBV30	TGTGCCTGGAGTCCCCTTATGGGGGGGGCCTACAATGAGCAGTTCTTC	CAWSPLMGGAYNEQFF
NA	TRBJ1-1	few	TRBV3-1	TGTGCCAGCAGCCAAGATTCGCCAGGGATAGCTGAAGCTTTCTTT	CASSQDSPGIAEAFF
NA	TRBJ2-1	few	TRBV6-2/TRBV6-3	TGTGCCAGCAGAGGGGGGAGGAGCGCGCGTAATGAGCAGTTCTTC	CASRGGRSARNEQFF
NA	TRBJ1-1	few	TRBV20-1	TGCAGCAGGACTTACACTGAAGCTTTCTTT	CSRTYTEAFF
TRBD2	TRBJ2-1	many	TRBV7-9	TGTGCCAGCAGCCTTACTAGCGGGAGATCTGATGAGCAGTTCTTC	CASSLTSGRSDEQFF
TRBD2	TRBJ2-1	many	TRBV19	TGTGCCAGTAGAACCGGACTAGCGGGAAATGAGCAGTTCTTC	CASRTGLAGNEQFF
TRBD2	TRBJ2-2	NA	TRBV6-1	TGTGCCAGCAGCGGGGGGGGACAAGGGGCCGGGGAGCTGTTTTTT	CASSGGGQGAGELFF
NA	TRBJ2-7	NA	TRBV2	TGTGCCAGCACTCCCAGGGAAAACGAGCAGTACTTC	CASTPRENEQYF
TRBD2	TRBJ2-1	few	TRBV20-1	TGCAGTGCCACAGAGACTAGCGGACCCTACAATGAGCAGTTCTTC	CSATETSGPYNEQFF
NA	TRBJ2-1	few	TRBV10-1	TGCGCCAGCAGTGAGTCAAAGTTTGGGGGGAAGGAGAATGAGCAGTTCTTC	CASSESKFGGKENEQFF
NA	TRBJ2-6	few	TRBV14	TGTGCCAGCAGCCGGTATGAGGGGCCCTCTGGGGCCAACGTCCTGACTTTC	CASSRYEGPSGANVLTF
NA	TRBJ1-2	NA	TRBV28	TGTGCCAGCAGTTTATGGTCCGGTAACTATGGCTACACCTTC	CASSLWSGNYGYTF
NA	TRBJ2-5	few	TRBV2	TGTGCCAGCGGACCGACCCAAGAGACCCAGTACTTC	CASGPTQETQYF
NA	TRBJ2-7	many	TRBV11-1	TGTGCCAGCAGCTTAGCGTTCGGCTCTTACTACGAGCAGTACTTC	CASSLAFGSYYEQYF
NA	TRBJ1-5	NA	TRBV19	TGTGCCAGTAGTATAGGGGCCCAGGGCCGGCAGCCCCAGCATTTT	CASSIGAQGRQPQHF
TRBD2	TRBJ2-3	NA	TRBV20-1	TGCAGTGCTCAAGGGGCTAGCGGGGTGAACACAGATACGCAGTATTTT	CSAQGASGVNTDTQYF
NA	TRBJ2-2	NA	TRBV15	TGTGCCACCAGCGACAGGCGGAACACCGGGGAGCTGTTTTTT	CATSDRRNTGELFF
TRBD2	TRBJ2-7	few	TRBV7-9	TGTGCCAGCAGCTTAGTTCAACTAGCGGGAGTATACGAGCAGTACTTC	CASSLVQLAGVYEQYF
TRBD1	TRBJ2-7	few	TRBV6-2/TRBV6-3	TGTGCCAGCAGTTCCCCGACAGGGAAGGCCTACGAGCAGTACTTC	CASSSPTGKAYEQYF
TRBD1	TRBJ1-2	NA	TRBV7-9	TGTGCCAGCAGCTCCATGGGGTATGACAGGGATGGTGGCTACACCTTC	CASSSMGYDRDGGYTF
TRBD2	TRBJ2-2	many	TRBV20-1	TGCAGTGCAACGGGACTAGCGGGAGTGGACGGGGAGCTGTTTTTT	CSATGLAGVDGELFF
TRBD2	TRBJ2-1	few	TRBV20-1	TGCAGTGCTAGAGGACTAGCGGGGAGGAATGAGCAGTTCTTC	CSARGLAGRNEQFF
TRBD2	TRBJ2-2	few	TRBV11-2	TGTGCCAGCAGCTTAAGGACTAGCGGCGGGGAGCTGTTTTTT	CASSLRTSGGELFF
TRBD1	TRBJ2-5	many	TRBV5-1	TGCGCCAGCAGATCCCGAGGGGGCAGAAACCAAGAGACCCAGTACTTC	CASRSRGGRNQETQYF
NA	TRBJ2-1	NA	TRBV13	TGTGCCAGCAGCCGGACTATTGAGCAGTTCTTC	CASSRTIEQFF
NA	TRBJ2-7	NA	TRBV3-1	TGTGCCAGCAGCACTTACCAAGAGCAGTACTTC	CASSTYQEQYF
TRBD1	TRBJ2-7	few	TRBV6-1	TGTGCCAGCAGAGCCGACAGGGAACTTCGCGAGCAGTACTTC	CASRADRELREQYF
NA	TRBJ1-4	few	TRBV18	TGTGCCAGCTCACCCCCCAGTGCCGGGGTAGCTAATGAAAAACTGTTTTTT	CASSPPSAGVANEKLFF
NA	TRBJ2-2	NA	TRBV5-4	TGTGCCAGCAGCTTGGGGGGGAACGCGAACACCGGGGAGCTGTTTTTT	CASSLGGNANTGELFF
TRBD2	TRBJ2-3	few	TRBV20-1	TGCAGTGTTCTAGCGGAAATCACAGATACGCAGTATTTT	CSVLAEITDTQYF
TRBD1	TRBJ1-6	NA	TRBV6-2/TRBV6-3	TGTGCCACCCGGACAGGGGAAGGGAGATTCCGAAATTCACCCCTCCACTTT	CATRTGEGRFRNSPLHF
TRBD1	TRBJ1-6	NA	TRBV19	TGTGCCAGTGGGACAGCCTCCTATAATTCACCCCTCCACTTT	CASGTASYNSPLHF
TRBD1	TRBJ1-1	NA	TRBV2	TGTGCCAGCAGAGACAGGGCTCCTGGAGCTTTCTTT	CASRDRAPGAFF
NA	TRBJ2-2	NA	TRBV15	TGTGCCACCAGCAGAGAAGGGGCAATCGGGGAGCTGTTTTTT	CATSREGAIGELFF
NA	TRBJ2-7	few	TRBV7-9	TGTGCCAGCAGCTTATTATTAGTTGGGGAGCAGTACTTC	CASSLLLVGEQYF
NA	TRBJ2-7	many	TRBV4-3	TGCGCCAGCAGCTTGGACCGGGGGTCCTACGAGCAGTACTTC	CASSLDRGSYEQYF
NA	TRBJ1-5	NA	TRBV20-1	TGCAGTGCTGGGTATGTAGTAAATCAGCCCCAGCATTTT	CSAGYVVNQPQHF